The 4 T cell receptor beta chains reported below all come from one sample, sequenced in a study of blood T cells in healthy people across ages. The authors ran a second PCR of about 6 to 11 cycles using a sample-barcoded 5' primer and a J-beta primer mix. In TCRdb, the 5' RACE reads were re-called with MiXCR into one record per CDR3 protein. The sample has roughly 1,000,000 distinct CDR3 sequences, around 25% seen once. These data were likewise used in another study, on T cells of mothers and their children.

Sequenced sample: blood. The receptors were sampled from a girl aged 2-15 years in good health.

V gene TRBV9 combines with J gene TRBJ1-1; D remains ambiguous. Trimming shortened V by 2 bases and J by 3 bases, and 14 bases separated the two germline ends. Germline-derived CDR1 and CDR2 are SGDLS and YYNGEE. This CDR3 has 15 amino acids. This CDR3 reads CASSVGAVLDTEAFF. The CDR3 DNA follows: TGTGCCAGCAGCGTGGGAGCGGTTTTGGACACTGAAGCTTTCTTT. The full variable domain, its missing parts supplied by reference TRBV9 and TRBJ1-1, is DSGVTQTPKHLITATGQRVTLRCSPRSGDLSVYWYQQSLDQGLQFLIQYYNGEERAKGNILERFSAQQFPDLHSELNLSSLELGDSALYFCASSVGAVLDTEAFFGQGTRLTVV.

The chain recombines TRBV10-3 with TRBJ2-7; 8 nucleotides agree with TRBD1. J was trimmed by 3 bases and V by 5 bases; bases with no gene match: 9. CDR3 length: 15 amino acids. Per germline, CDR1 ENHRY and CDR2 SYGVKD. The CDR3 region has the DNA TGTGCCATCAGTTCCGGGACAGGACGGCTCTACGAGCAGTACTTC. Protein: CAISSGTGRLYEQYF.

The chain uses TRBV11-2 and TRBJ1-6, with D tentatively TRBD1 (6 bases). CDR1 is SGHAT and CDR2 is FQNNGV in the germline V gene. Trimming pared 5 bases from V and 6 bases from J, leaving 14 bases between. This CDR3 has 15 amino acids. The CDR3 loop reads CASSPWKGGNSPLHF. The DNA for the CDR3 is TGTGCCAGCAGCCCGTGGAAGGGGGGTAATTCACCCCTCCACTTT.

There are a few counts of this clonotype. This sequence joins TRBV11-2 and TRBJ1-1, with D unresolved. The CDR3 totals 14 residues. The V end lost 0 bases, the J end lost 11 bases, and 16 bases lay between the germline ends. Per germline, CDR1 SGHAT and CDR2 FQNNGV. The CDR3 DNA is TGTGCCAGCAGCTTAGATGGGTCGGGGAGGGTGGCTTTCTTT. It yields the protein CASSLDGSGRVAFF. Supplemented by reference TRBV11-2 and TRBJ1-1, the full variable domain reads EAGVAQSPRYKIIEKRQSVAFWCNPISGHATLYWYQQILGQGPKLLIQFQNNGVVDDSQLPKDRFSAERLKGVDSTLKIQPAKLEDSAVYLCASSLDGSGRVAFFGQGTRLTVV.